What follows describes a single T cell receptor (beta chain). This entry comes from a study of CD8 T cells in Susac syndrome. Study context: Among the sequenced Susac syndrome patients, roughly six had active disease while eight or nine were in remission. Patients with Susac syndrome were therapy-naive, on corticosteroids, or on intravenous immunoglobulin alone at blood draw.

CD8+ and CD4+ T cells taken from blood had their TCR beta sequenced. An input of about 0.5 to 1 ug of RNA was subjected to reverse transcription using random hexamers. Across 54 Vbeta and 13 Jbeta, TCR beta CDR3 was amplified with immunoSEQ multiplex PCR. TCRdb re-analysed the immunoSEQ multiplex PCR reads in MiXCR, keeping a single row per CDR3 protein. This table holds over 150,000 distinct CDR3 sequences, approximately 95% found once. The ends lost 7 bases at V and 6 bases at J; junction bases unmatched: 2. The germline CDR1 and CDR2 sequences are MNHEY and SVGEGT. CDR3 length equals 11 residues. The origin of this receptor is a human donor with Susac syndrome. V and J are TRBV6-2 or TRBV6-3 and TRBJ2-7; 8 nucleotides line up with TRBD1. The sample taken for sequencing was CD4+ T cells from PBMCs. The CDR3 DNA reads TGTGCCAGCACACAGGGGGTCGAGCAGTACGTC. This translates into CASTQGVEQYV.